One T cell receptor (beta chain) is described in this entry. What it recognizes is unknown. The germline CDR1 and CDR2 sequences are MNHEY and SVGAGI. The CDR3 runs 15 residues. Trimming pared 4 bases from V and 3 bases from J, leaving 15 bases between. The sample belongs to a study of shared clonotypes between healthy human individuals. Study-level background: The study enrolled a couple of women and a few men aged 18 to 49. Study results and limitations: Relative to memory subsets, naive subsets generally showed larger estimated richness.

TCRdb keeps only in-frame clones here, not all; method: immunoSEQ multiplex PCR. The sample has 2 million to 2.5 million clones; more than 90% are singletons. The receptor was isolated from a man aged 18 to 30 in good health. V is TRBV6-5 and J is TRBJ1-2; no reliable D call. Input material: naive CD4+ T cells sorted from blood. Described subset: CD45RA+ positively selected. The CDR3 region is CASSFRPLPDYGYTF. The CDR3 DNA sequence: TGTGCCAGCAGTTTCCGGCCCCTCCCCGACTATGGCTACACCTTC.